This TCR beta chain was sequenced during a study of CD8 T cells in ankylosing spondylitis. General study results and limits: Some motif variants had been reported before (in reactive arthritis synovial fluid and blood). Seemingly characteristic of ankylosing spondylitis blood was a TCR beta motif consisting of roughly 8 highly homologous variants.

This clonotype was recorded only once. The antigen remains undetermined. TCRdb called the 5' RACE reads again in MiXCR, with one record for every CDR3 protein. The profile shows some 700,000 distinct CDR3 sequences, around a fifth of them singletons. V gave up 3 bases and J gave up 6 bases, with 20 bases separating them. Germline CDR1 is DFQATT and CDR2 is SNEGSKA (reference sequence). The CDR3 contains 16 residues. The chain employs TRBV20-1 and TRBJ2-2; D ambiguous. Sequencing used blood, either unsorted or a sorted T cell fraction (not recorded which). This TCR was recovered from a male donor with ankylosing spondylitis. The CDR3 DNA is TGCAGTGCTAGTTCTATAACGGGCCATCGGTCCGGGGAGCTGTTTTTT. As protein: CSASSITGHRSGELFF.